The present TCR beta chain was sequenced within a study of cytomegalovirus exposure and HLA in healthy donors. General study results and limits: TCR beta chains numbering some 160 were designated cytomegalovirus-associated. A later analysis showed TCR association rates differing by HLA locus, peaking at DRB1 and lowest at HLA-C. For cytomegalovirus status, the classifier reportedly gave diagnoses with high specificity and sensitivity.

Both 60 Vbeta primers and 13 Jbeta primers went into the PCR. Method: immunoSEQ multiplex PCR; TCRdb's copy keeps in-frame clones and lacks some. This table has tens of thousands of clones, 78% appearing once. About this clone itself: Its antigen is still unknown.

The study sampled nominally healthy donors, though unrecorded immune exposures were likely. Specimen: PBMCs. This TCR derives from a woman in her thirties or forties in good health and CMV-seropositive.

The CDR3 DNA reads as TGTGCCAGCAGCCGGACTAGCGGGTTTAATGAGCAGTTCTTC. It translates to CASSRTSGFNEQFF. The rearrangement joins TRBV7-2 to TRBJ2-1; 11 bases map to TRBD2. The CDR3 has 14 amino acids. V lost 5 bases to trimming and J lost 7 bases; unmatched junction nucleotides: 4. Germline CDR1 and CDR2: SGHTA and FQGNSA.